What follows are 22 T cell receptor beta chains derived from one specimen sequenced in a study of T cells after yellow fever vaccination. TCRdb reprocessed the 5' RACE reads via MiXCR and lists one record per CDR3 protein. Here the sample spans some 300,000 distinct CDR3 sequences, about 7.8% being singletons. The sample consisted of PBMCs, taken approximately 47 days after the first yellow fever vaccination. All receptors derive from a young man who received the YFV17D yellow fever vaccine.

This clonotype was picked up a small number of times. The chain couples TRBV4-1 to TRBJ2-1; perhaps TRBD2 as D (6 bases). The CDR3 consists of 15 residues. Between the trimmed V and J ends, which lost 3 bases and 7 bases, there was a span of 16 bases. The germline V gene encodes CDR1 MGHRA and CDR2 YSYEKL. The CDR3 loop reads CASSQGPGGVNEQFF. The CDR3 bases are TGCGCCAGCAGCCAGGGACCCGGAGGGGTGAATGAGCAGTTCTTC.

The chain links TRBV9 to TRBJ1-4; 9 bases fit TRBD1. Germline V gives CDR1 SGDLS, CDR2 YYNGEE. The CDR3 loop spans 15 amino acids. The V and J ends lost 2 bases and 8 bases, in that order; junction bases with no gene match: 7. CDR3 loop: CASSVAGTGPEKLFF. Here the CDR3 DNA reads TGTGCCAGCAGCGTGGCCGGGACAGGGCCGGAAAAACTGTTTTTT.

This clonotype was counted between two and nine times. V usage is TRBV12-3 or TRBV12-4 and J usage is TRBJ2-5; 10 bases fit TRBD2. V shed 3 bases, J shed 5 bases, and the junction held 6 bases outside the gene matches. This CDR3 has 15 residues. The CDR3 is CASSLTSGYLETQYF. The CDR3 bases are TGTGCCAGCAGTTTGACTAGCGGGTATTTGGAGACCCAGTACTTC.

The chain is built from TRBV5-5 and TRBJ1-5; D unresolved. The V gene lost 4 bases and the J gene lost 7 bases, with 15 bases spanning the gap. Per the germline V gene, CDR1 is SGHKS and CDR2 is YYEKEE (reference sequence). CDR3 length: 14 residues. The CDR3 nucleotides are TGTGCCAGCAGCCCTTACGGGGTTCAACAGCCCCAGCATTTT. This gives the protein CASSPYGVQQPQHF.

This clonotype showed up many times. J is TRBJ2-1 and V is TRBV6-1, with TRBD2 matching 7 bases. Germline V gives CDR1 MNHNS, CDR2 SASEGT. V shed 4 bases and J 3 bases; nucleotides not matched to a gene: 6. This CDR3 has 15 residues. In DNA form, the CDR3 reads TGTGCCAGCAGTGCGGTGGCGGGAGACTACAATGAGCAGTTCTTC. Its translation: CASSAVAGDYNEQFF.

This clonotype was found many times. The CDR3 protein is CASSLSFSGYNEQFF. The CDR3 coding sequence is TGCGCCAGCAGCTTGTCGTTTTCGGGTTACAATGAGCAGTTCTTC. V and J are TRBV5-1 and TRBJ2-1; D uncertain. This CDR3 contains 15 residues. Germline values: CDR1 SGHRS, CDR2 YFSETQ. The V gene lost 1 base and the J gene lost 4 bases, with 12 bases spanning the gap.

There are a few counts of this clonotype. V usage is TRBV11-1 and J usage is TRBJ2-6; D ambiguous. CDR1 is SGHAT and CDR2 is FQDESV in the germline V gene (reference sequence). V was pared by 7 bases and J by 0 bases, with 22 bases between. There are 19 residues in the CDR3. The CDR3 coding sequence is TGTGCCAGCACCGTCCTGGGGAACAGCGACCCCTCTGGGGCCAACGTCCTGACTTTC. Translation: CASTVLGNSDPSGANVLTF.

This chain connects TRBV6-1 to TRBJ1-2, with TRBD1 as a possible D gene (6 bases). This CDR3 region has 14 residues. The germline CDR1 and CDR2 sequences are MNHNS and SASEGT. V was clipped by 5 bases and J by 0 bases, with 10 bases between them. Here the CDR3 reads CASSRTDSNYGYTF. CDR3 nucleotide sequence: TGTGCCAGCAGTAGGACAGATTCTAACTATGGCTACACCTTC.

CDR3 coding DNA: TGTGCCAGCAGTGAATCTCGCGGGGGTGTATATGAGCAGTTCTTC. Encoded protein: CASSESRGGVYEQFF. The chain is built from TRBV2 and TRBJ2-1; TRBD2 matches 7 bases. CDR1 is SNHLY and CDR2 is FYNNEI in the germline V gene. CDR3 size: 15 residues. The V segment lost 2 bases and the J segment 8 bases; nucleotides outside the gene matches: 9.

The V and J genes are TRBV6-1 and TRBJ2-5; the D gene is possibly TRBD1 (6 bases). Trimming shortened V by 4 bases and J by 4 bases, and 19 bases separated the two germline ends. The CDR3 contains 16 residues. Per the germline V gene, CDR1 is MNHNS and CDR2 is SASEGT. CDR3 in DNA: TGTGCCAGCAGTGTAACCCAGGCCAGGGGCGGAGAGACCCAGTACTTC. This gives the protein CASSVTQARGGETQYF.

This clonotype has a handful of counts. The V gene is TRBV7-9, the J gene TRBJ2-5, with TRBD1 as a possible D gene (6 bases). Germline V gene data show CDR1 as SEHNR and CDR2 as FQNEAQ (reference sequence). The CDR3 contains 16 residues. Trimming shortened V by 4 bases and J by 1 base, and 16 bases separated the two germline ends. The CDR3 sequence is CASSYRGAGAQETQYF. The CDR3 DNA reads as TGTGCCAGCAGCTACCGCGGAGCAGGGGCCCAAGAGACCCAGTACTTC.

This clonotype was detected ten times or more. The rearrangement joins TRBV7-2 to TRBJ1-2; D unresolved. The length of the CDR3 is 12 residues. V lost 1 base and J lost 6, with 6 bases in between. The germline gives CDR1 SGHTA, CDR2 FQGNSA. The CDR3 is CASSLGFDGYTF. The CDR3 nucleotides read TGTGCCAGCAGCTTAGGCTTTGATGGCTACACCTTC. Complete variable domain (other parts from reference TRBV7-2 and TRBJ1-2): GAGVSQSPSNKVTEKGKDVELRCDPISGHTALYWYRQSLGQGLEFLIYFQGNSAPDKSGLPSDRFSAERTGGSVSTLTIQRTQQEDSAVYLCASSLGFDGYTFGSGTRLTVV.

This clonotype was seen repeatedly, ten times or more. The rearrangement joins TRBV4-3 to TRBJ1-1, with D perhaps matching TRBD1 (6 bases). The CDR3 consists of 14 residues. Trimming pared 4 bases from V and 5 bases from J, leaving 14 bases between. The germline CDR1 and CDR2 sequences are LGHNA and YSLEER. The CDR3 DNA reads TGCGCCAGCAGCCGTACAGGGCGAGGGACTGAAGCTTTCTTT. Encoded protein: CASSRTGRGTEAFF.

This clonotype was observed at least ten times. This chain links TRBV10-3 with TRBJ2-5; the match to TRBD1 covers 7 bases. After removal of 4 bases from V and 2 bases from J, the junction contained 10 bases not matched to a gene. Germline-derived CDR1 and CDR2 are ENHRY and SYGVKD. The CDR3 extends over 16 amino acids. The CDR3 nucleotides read TGTGCCATCAGTGCGAAGCCAGGGGGACAGCAAGAGACCCAGTACTTC. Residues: CAISAKPGGQQETQYF.

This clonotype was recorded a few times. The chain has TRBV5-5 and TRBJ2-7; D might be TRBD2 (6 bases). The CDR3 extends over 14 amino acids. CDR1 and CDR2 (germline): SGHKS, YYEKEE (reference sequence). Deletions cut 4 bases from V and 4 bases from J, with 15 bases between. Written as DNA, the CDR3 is TGTGCCAGCAGCAGCCGGATCGGGGGTTACGAGCAGTACGTC. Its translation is CASSSRIGGYEQYV.

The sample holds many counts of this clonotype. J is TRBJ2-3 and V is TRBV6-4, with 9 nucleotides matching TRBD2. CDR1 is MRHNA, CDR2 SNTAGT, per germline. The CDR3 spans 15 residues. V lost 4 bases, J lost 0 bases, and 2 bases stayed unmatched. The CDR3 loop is CASSGGGASTDTQYF. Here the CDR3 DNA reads TGTGCCAGCAGTGGCGGGGGGGCCAGCACAGATACGCAGTATTTT.

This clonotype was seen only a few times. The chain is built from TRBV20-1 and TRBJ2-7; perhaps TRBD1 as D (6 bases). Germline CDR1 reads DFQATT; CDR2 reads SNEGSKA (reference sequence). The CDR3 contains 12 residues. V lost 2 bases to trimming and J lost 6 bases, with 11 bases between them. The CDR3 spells CSARRTVSEQYF. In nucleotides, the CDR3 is TGCAGTGCTAGAAGGACAGTCAGCGAGCAGTACTTC.

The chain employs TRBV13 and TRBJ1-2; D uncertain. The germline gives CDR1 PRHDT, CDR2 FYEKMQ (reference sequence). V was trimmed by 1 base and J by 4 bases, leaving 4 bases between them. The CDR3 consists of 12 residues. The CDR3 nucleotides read TGTGCCAGCAGCTTAGTGCCCTATGGCTACACCTTC. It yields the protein CASSLVPYGYTF.

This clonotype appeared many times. CDR3 nucleotides: TGCGCCAGCAGCAAACACAGGGATGGGGCCAACGTCCTGACTTTC. Protein: CASSKHRDGANVLTF. The chain recombines TRBV5-1 with TRBJ2-6; a possible D gene is TRBD1 (6 bases). The CDR3 totals 15 residues. V lost 4 bases and J lost 3, with 11 bases in between. The V gene's germline CDR1 is SGHRS and CDR2 YFSETQ.

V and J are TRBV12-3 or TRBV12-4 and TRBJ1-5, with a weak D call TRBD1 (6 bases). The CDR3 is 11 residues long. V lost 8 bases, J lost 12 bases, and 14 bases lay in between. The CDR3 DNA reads TGTGCCAGCGTCAAGGGGGTGATCCAGCATTTT. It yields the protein CASVKGVIQHF.

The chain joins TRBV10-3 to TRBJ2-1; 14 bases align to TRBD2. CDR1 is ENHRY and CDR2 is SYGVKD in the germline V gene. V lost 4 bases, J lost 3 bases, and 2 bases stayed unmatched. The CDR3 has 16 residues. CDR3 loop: CAISVGTSGGYNEQFF. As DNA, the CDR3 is TGTGCCATCAGTGTCGGGACTAGCGGGGGCTACAATGAGCAGTTCTTC.

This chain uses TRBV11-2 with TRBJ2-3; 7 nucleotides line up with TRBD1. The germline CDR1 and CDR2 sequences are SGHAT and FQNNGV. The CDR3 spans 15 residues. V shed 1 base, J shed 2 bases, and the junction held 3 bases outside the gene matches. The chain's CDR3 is CASSLGDSDTDTQYF. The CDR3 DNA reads TGTGCCAGCAGCTTAGGGGACAGCGACACAGATACGCAGTATTTT.